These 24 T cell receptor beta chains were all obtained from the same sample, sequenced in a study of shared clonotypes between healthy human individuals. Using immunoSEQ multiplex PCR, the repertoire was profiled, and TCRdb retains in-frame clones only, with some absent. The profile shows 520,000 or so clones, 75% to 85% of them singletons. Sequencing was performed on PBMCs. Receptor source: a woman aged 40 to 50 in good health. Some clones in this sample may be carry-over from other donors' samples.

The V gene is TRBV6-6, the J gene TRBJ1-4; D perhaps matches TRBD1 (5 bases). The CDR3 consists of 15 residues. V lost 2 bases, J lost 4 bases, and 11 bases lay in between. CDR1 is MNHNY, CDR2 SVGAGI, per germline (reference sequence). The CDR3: CASSYPGGGNEKLFF. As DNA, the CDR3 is TGTGCCAGCAGTTACCCGGGGGGGGGTAATGAAAAACTGTTTTTT.

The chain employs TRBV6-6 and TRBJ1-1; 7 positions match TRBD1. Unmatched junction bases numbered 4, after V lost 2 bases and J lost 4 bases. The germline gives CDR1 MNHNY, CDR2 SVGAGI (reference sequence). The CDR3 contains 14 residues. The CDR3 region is CASSYARGTTEAFF. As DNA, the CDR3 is TGTGCCAGCAGTTACGCCAGGGGGACCACTGAAGCTTTCTTT.

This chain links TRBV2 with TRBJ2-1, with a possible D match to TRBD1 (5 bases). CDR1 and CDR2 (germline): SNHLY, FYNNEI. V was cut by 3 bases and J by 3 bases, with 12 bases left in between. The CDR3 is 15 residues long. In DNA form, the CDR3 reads TGTGCCAGCAGTGAGCAAGGGGATGACTACAATGAGCAGTTCTTC. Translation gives CASSEQGDDYNEQFF. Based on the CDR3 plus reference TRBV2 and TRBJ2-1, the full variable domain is EPEVTQTPSHQVTQMGQEVILRCVPISNHLYFYWYRQILGQKVEFLVSFYNNEISEKSEIFDDQFSVERPDGSNFTLKIRSTKLEDSAMYFCASSEQGDDYNEQFFGPGTRLTVL.

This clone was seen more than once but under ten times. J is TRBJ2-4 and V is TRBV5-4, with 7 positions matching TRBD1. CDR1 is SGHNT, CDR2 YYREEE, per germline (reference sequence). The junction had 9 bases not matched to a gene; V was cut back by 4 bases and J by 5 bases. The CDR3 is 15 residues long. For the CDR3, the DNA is TGTGCCAGCAGCCCGTGGGACAGAAGGGAAAACATTCAGTACTTC. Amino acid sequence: CASSPWDRRENIQYF.

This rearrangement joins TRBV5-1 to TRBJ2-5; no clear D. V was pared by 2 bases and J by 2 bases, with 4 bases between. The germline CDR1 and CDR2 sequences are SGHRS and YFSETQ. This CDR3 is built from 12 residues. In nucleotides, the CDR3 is TGCGCCAGCAGCTTTCATCAAGAGACCCAGTACTTC. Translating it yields CASSFHQETQYF.

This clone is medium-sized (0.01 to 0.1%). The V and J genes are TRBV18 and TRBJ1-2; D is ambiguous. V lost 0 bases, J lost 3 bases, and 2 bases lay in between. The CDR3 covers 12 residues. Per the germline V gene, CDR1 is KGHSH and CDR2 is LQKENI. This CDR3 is CASSPPDYGYTF. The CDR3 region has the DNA TGTGCCAGCTCACCACCAGACTATGGCTACACCTTC.

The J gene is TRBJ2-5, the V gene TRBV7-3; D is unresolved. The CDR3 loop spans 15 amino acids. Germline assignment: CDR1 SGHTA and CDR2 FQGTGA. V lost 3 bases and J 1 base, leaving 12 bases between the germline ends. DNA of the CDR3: TGTGCCAGCAGCTTGGTTGCTGGGATCCAAGAGACCCAGTACTTC. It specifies CASSLVAGIQETQYF.

The CDR3 DNA reads TGTGCCAGCAGTGCGGGAGGAGGGACAGATACGCAGTATTTT. This encodes CASSAGGGTDTQYF. This rearrangement joins TRBV2 to TRBJ2-3; 7 bases agree with TRBD2. This CDR3 is built from 14 residues. Germline CDR1 is SNHLY and CDR2 is FYNNEI. Trimming cost V 4 bases and J 3 bases; bases outside gene matches: 4.

The CDR3 coding sequence is TGTGCCTGGGATGTAGCGGGAGGGTTCTACAATGAGCAGTTCTTC. Its protein product is CAWDVAGGFYNEQFF. V gene TRBV30 combines with J gene TRBJ2-1; 11 bases are shared with TRBD2. The length of the CDR3 is 15 residues. The germline gives CDR1 GTSNPN, CDR2 SVGIG (reference sequence). V lost 5 bases to trimming and J lost 3 bases; unmatched junction nucleotides: 6.

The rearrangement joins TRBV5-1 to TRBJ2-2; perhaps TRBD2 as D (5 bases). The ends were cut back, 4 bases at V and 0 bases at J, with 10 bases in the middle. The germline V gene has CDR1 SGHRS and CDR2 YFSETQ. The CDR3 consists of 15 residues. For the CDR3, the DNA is TGCGCCAGCAGCGTGAGGGAAGCGAACACCGGGGAGCTGTTTTTT. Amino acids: CASSVREANTGELFF.

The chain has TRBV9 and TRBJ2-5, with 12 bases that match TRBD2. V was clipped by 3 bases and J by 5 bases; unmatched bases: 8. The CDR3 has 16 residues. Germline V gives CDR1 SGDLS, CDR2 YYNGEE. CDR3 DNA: TGTGCCAGCAGCGGCCCTAGCGGGAGGGCCGGGGAGACCCAGTACTTC. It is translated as CASSGPSGRAGETQYF.

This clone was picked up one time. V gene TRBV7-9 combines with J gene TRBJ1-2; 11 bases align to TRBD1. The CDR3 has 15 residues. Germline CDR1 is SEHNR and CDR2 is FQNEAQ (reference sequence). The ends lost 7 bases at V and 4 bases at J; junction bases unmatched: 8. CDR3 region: CASTLAGTGGYGYTF. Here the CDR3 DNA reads TGTGCCAGCACACTAGCTGGGACAGGGGGCTATGGCTACACCTTC.

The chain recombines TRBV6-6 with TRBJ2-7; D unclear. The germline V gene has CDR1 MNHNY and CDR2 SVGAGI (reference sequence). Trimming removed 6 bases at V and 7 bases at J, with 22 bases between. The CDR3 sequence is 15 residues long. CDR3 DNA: TGTGCCAGCAGCCTCAGTCTAGACAAACTGAAAGAGCAGTACTTC. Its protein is CASSLSLDKLKEQYF.

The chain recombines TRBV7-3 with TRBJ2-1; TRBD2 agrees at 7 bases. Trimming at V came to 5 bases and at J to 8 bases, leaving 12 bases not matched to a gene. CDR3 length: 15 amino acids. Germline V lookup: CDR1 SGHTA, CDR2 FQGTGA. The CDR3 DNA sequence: TGTGCCAGCAGCCTAAGACTAGCCGACACGGATGAGCAGTTCTTC. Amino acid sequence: CASSLRLADTDEQFF.

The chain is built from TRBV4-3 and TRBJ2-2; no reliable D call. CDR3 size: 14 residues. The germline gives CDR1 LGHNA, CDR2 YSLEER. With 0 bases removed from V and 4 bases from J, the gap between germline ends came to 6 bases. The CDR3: CASSQDYGTGELFF. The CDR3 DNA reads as TGCGCCAGCAGCCAAGATTACGGCACCGGGGAGCTGTTTTTT.

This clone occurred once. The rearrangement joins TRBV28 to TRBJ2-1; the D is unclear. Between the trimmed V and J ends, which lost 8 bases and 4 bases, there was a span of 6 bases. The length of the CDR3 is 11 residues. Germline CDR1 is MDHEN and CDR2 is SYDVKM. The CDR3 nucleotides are TGTGCCAGCGAATTTTACAATGAGCAGTTCTTC. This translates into CASEFYNEQFF.

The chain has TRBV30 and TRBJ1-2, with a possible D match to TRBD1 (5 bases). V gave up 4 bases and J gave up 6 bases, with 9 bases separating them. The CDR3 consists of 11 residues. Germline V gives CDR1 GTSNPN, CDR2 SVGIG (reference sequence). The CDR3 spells CAWTGFHGYTF. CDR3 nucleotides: TGTGCCTGGACAGGGTTCCATGGCTACACCTTC. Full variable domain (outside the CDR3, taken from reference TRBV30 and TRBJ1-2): SQTIHQWPATLVQPVGSPLSLECTVEGTSNPNLYWYRQAAGRGLQLLFYSVGIGQISSEVPQNLSASRPQDRQFILSSKKLLLSDSGFYLCAWTGFHGYTFGSGTRLTVV.

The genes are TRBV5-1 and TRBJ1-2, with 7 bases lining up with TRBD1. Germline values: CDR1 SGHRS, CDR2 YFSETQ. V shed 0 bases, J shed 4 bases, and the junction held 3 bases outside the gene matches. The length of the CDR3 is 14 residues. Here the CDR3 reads CASSLEQGSYGYTF. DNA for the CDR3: TGCGCCAGCAGCTTGGAACAGGGGTCCTATGGCTACACCTTC. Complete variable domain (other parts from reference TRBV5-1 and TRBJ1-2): KAGVTQTPRYLIKTRGQQVTLSCSPISGHRSVSWYQQTPGQGLQFLFEYFSETQRNKGNFPGRFSGRQFSNSRSEMNVSTLELGDSALYLCASSLEQGSYGYTFGSGTRLTVV.

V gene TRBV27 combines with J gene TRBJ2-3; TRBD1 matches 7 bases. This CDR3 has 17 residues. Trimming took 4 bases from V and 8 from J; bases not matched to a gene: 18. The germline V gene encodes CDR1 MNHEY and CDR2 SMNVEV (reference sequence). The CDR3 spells CASSSSTGTNSWGTQYF. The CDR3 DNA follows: TGTGCCAGCAGTTCCTCGACAGGGACGAATTCTTGGGGTACGCAGTATTTT.

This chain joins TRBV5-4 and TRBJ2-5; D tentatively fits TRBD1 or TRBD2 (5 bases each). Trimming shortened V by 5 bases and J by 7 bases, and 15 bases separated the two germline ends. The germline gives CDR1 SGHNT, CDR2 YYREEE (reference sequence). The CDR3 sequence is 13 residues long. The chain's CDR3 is CASRNGTLRTQYF. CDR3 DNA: TGTGCCAGCAGGAACGGGACCTTAAGGACCCAGTACTTC.

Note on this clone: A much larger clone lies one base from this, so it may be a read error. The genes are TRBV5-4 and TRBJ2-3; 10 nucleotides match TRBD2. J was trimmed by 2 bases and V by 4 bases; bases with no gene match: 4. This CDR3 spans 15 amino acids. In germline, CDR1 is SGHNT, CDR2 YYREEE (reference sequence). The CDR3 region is CASSDSGRATDTQYF. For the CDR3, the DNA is TGTGCCAGCAGCGACAGCGGGAGGGCCACAGATACGCAGTATTTT.

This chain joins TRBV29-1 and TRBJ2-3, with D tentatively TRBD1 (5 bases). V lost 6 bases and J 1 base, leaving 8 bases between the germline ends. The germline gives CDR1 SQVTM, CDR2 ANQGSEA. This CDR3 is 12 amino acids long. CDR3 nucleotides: TGCAGCGTCCAGGGTGGCACAGATACGCAGTATTTT. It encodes CSVQGGTDTQYF.

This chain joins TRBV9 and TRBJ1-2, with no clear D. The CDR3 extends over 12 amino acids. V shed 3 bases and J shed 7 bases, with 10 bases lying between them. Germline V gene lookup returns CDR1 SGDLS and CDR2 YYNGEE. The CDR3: CASSAPEGGYTF. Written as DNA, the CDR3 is TGTGCCAGCAGCGCCCCAGAGGGTGGCTACACCTTC.

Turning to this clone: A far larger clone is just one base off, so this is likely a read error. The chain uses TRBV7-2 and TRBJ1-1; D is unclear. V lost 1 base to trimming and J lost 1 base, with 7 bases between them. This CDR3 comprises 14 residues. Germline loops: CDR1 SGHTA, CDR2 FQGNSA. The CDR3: CASSLGTANTEAFF. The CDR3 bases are TGTGCCAGCAGCTTAGGGACGGCGAACACTGAAGCTTTCTTT.